The rows below give T cell receptor beta chains drawn from one sample of a study of T cell changes during pregnancy in multiple sclerosis. Some clones are missing from TCRdb's copy, which holds only in-frame ones; the method was immunoSEQ multiplex PCR. Of 45,000 to 65,000 clones listed, about nine tenths are singletons. The sample was CD4+ T cells from peripheral blood mononuclear cells, taken after pregnancy. These receptor sequences come from a female donor with multiple sclerosis, enrolled in a pregnancy study. CDR3s include the opening cysteine and the closing phenylalanine or tryptophan. D genes are given only for firm matches. Clone size appears in some rows only: once, few, many, or a class for an expanded clone.

clone_size: -
j_call: TRBJ1-5
cdr3_length: 14
v_call: TRBV28
d_call: TRBD1
cdr3_aa: CASSLTGWGQPQHF
cdr3_nt: TGTGCCAGCAGTTTGACAGGGTGGGGACAGCCCCAGCATTTT

clone_size: -
j_call: TRBJ2-1
cdr3_length: 14
v_call: TRBV5-8
d_call: -
cdr3_aa: CASRNRGHGDEQFF
cdr3_nt: TGTGCCAGCAGGAACCGGGGACATGGAGATGAGCAGTTCTTC

clone_size: few
j_call: TRBJ2-7
cdr3_length: 16
v_call: TRBV19
d_call: TRBD2
cdr3_aa: CASSIGTASGPYEQYF
cdr3_nt: TGTGCCAGTAGTATAGGTACGGCTAGCGGACCCTACGAGCAGTACTTC

clone_size: -
j_call: TRBJ2-7
cdr3_length: 12
v_call: TRBV30
d_call: -
cdr3_aa: CAWSVRGYEQYF
cdr3_nt: TGTGCCTGGAGTGTACGGGGATACGAGCAGTACTTC

clone_size: -
j_call: TRBJ2-7
cdr3_length: 16
v_call: TRBV21-1
d_call: -
cdr3_aa: CASSKDAALSSYEQYF
cdr3_nt: TGTGCCAGCAGCAAAGATGCGGCCCTTAGCTCCTACGAGCAGTACTTC

clone_size: -
j_call: TRBJ2-6
cdr3_length: 18
v_call: TRBV4-3
d_call: TRBD1
cdr3_aa: CASSQASTGPSGANVLTF
cdr3_nt: TGCGCCAGCAGCCAAGCTTCGACAGGGCCTTCTGGGGCCAACGTCCTGACTTTC

clone_size: -
j_call: TRBJ2-1
cdr3_length: 17
v_call: TRBV10-1
d_call: TRBD1
cdr3_aa: CASSPRDRFPSYNEQFF
cdr3_nt: TGCGCCAGCAGCCCCCGGGACAGATTTCCCTCCTACAATGAGCAGTTCTTC

clone_size: -
j_call: TRBJ1-5
cdr3_length: 15
v_call: TRBV5-1
d_call: TRBD1
cdr3_aa: CASSLTGGPNQPQHF
cdr3_nt: TGCGCCAGCAGCCTGACAGGGGGCCCCAACCAGCCCCAGCATTTT

clone_size: -
j_call: TRBJ2-1
cdr3_length: 11
v_call: TRBV28
d_call: -
cdr3_aa: CASSPWREQFF
cdr3_nt: TGTGCCAGCAGCCCCTGGCGGGAGCAGTTCTTC

clone_size: -
j_call: TRBJ2-3
cdr3_length: 13
v_call: TRBV7-3
d_call: TRBD2
cdr3_aa: CASSKSAGATQYF
cdr3_nt: TGTGCCAGCAGCAAATCAGCGGGAGCTACGCAGTATTTT

clone_size: -
j_call: TRBJ2-2
cdr3_length: 15
v_call: TRBV7-3
d_call: TRBD2
cdr3_aa: CASSLTSGSPGELFF
cdr3_nt: TGTGCCAGCAGCTTAACTAGCGGGAGCCCCGGGGAGCTGTTTTTT

clone_size: -
j_call: TRBJ2-4
cdr3_length: 15
v_call: TRBV5-4
d_call: -
cdr3_aa: CASSLVGQGLNIQYF
cdr3_nt: TGTGCCAGCAGCTTGGTGGGGCAGGGGTTAAACATTCAGTACTTC

clone_size: -
j_call: TRBJ2-7
cdr3_length: 12
v_call: TRBV25-1
d_call: -
cdr3_aa: CASSGASYEQYF
cdr3_nt: TGTGCCAGCAGTGGGGCTTCCTACGAGCAGTACTTC

clone_size: -
j_call: TRBJ1-4
cdr3_length: 15
v_call: TRBV6-5
d_call: -
cdr3_aa: CASSLYGHGAEKLFF
cdr3_nt: TGTGCCAGCAGTTTATACGGACACGGCGCCGAAAAACTGTTTTTT

clone_size: -
j_call: TRBJ1-1
cdr3_length: 13
v_call: TRBV29-1
d_call: -
cdr3_aa: CSVELTGGTEAFF
cdr3_nt: TGCAGCGTTGAGCTGACGGGGGGGACTGAAGCTTTCTTT

clone_size: few
j_call: TRBJ2-5
cdr3_length: 17
v_call: TRBV1
d_call: -
cdr3_aa: CTSSQDILAGVQETQYF
cdr3_nt: TGCACCAGCAGCCAAGATATCCTAGCGGGGGTACAAGAGACCCAGTACTTC

clone_size: -
j_call: TRBJ2-5
cdr3_length: 15
v_call: TRBV5-1
d_call: TRBD1
cdr3_aa: CASTSKGQGGETQYF
cdr3_nt: TGCGCCAGCACCTCTAAGGGACAGGGAGGAGAGACCCAGTACTTC

clone_size: -
j_call: TRBJ2-7
cdr3_length: 14
v_call: TRBV5-6
d_call: TRBD2
cdr3_aa: CASSKASGGYEQYF
cdr3_nt: TGTGCCAGCAGCAAAGCTAGCGGTGGGTACGAGCAGTACTTC

clone_size: -
j_call: TRBJ2-3
cdr3_length: 22
v_call: TRBV10-3
d_call: TRBD2
cdr3_aa: CAISEPDGTSGIRVPFTDTQYF
cdr3_nt: TGTGCCATCAGTGAGCCCGACGGGACTAGCGGGATCCGAGTCCCATTCACAGATACGCAGTATTTT

clone_size: once
j_call: TRBJ2-5
cdr3_length: 15
v_call: TRBV7-2
d_call: TRBD2
cdr3_aa: CASSDRGRAEETQYF
cdr3_nt: TGTGCCAGCAGTGACCGCGGGAGGGCAGAAGAGACCCAGTACTTC

clone_size: -
j_call: TRBJ2-7
cdr3_length: 15
v_call: TRBV4-2
d_call: TRBD1
cdr3_aa: CASSQPGTGSREQYF
cdr3_nt: TGTGCCAGCAGCCAGCCCGGGACAGGAAGTCGCGAGCAGTACTTC

clone_size: -
j_call: TRBJ1-5
cdr3_length: 14
v_call: TRBV15
d_call: -
cdr3_aa: CATSRAGSPRPQHF
cdr3_nt: TGTGCCACCAGCAGAGCAGGGTCCCCGAGGCCCCAGCATTTT

clone_size: -
j_call: TRBJ2-7
cdr3_length: 14
v_call: TRBV4-2
d_call: TRBD2
cdr3_aa: CASSQSGSRDEQYF
cdr3_nt: TGTGCCAGCAGCCAAAGCGGGAGTCGCGACGAGCAGTACTTC

clone_size: -
j_call: TRBJ1-5
cdr3_length: 14
v_call: TRBV6-1
d_call: TRBD1
cdr3_aa: CASAGQVSNQPQHF
cdr3_nt: TGTGCCAGCGCAGGACAGGTTAGCAATCAGCCCCAGCATTTT

clone_size: -
j_call: TRBJ2-5
cdr3_length: 17
v_call: TRBV25-1
d_call: TRBD2
cdr3_aa: CASSLALAGLNRGAQYF
cdr3_nt: TGTGCCAGCAGTCTCGCCCTAGCGGGACTTAACAGAGGGGCCCAGTACTTC

clone_size: -
j_call: TRBJ1-2
cdr3_length: 13
v_call: TRBV5-1
d_call: -
cdr3_aa: CASSLELPYGYTF
cdr3_nt: TGCGCCAGCAGCTTGGAACTGCCCTATGGCTACACCTTC

clone_size: -
j_call: TRBJ1-5
cdr3_length: 16
v_call: TRBV4-2
d_call: -
cdr3_aa: CASSQEGQGGNQPQHF
cdr3_nt: TGTGCCAGCAGCCAAGAGGGGCAGGGCGGCAATCAGCCCCAGCATTTT

clone_size: once
j_call: TRBJ1-5
cdr3_length: 13
v_call: TRBV10-3
d_call: -
cdr3_aa: CAISAGDDQPQHF
cdr3_nt: TGTGCCATCAGTGCAGGGGACGATCAGCCCCAGCATTTT

clone_size: -
j_call: TRBJ2-2
cdr3_length: 16
v_call: TRBV6-6
d_call: TRBD2
cdr3_aa: CASSQLAGGWAGELFF
cdr3_nt: TGTGCCAGCAGCCAATTAGCGGGAGGTTGGGCCGGGGAGCTGTTTTTT

clone_size: -
j_call: TRBJ2-1
cdr3_length: 14
v_call: TRBV5-4
d_call: TRBD1
cdr3_aa: CASSTGALDNEQFF
cdr3_nt: TGTGCCAGCTCAACAGGGGCGTTGGACAATGAGCAGTTCTTC

clone_size: -
j_call: TRBJ2-3
cdr3_length: 12
v_call: TRBV18
d_call: -
cdr3_aa: CASSPATDTQYF
cdr3_nt: TGTGCCAGCTCACCGGCAACAGATACGCAGTATTTT

clone_size: -
j_call: TRBJ2-7
cdr3_length: 16
v_call: TRBV13
d_call: TRBD2
cdr3_aa: CASSLRLAGAAEEQYF
cdr3_nt: TGTGCCAGCAGCCTTCGACTAGCGGGAGCCGCGGAAGAGCAGTACTTC

clone_size: -
j_call: TRBJ2-7
cdr3_length: 13
v_call: TRBV18
d_call: TRBD2
cdr3_aa: CASSPGLDDEQYF
cdr3_nt: TGTGCCAGCTCACCTGGACTAGACGACGAGCAGTACTTC

clone_size: -
j_call: TRBJ1-1
cdr3_length: 16
v_call: TRBV5-1
d_call: TRBD1
cdr3_aa: CASSLERTGRNTEAFF
cdr3_nt: TGCGCCAGCAGCTTGGAGAGGACAGGAAGGAACACTGAAGCTTTCTTT

clone_size: -
j_call: TRBJ2-1
cdr3_length: 17
v_call: TRBV5-1
d_call: -
cdr3_aa: CASSLARERSWYNEQFF
cdr3_nt: TGCGCCAGCAGCTTGGCCCGCGAGCGGTCTTGGTACAATGAGCAGTTCTTC

clone_size: -
j_call: TRBJ1-1
cdr3_length: 13
v_call: TRBV25-1
d_call: TRBD1
cdr3_aa: CASAGTANTEAFF
cdr3_nt: TGTGCCTCCGCCGGGACAGCGAACACTGAAGCTTTCTTT

clone_size: -
j_call: TRBJ2-1
cdr3_length: 15
v_call: TRBV6-5
d_call: -
cdr3_aa: CASSYAPSSYNEQFF
cdr3_nt: TGTGCCAGCAGTTATGCTCCGAGCTCCTACAATGAGCAGTTCTTC

clone_size: -
j_call: TRBJ1-2
cdr3_length: 16
v_call: TRBV18
d_call: -
cdr3_aa: CASSPPQTGRNYGYTF
cdr3_nt: TGTGCCAGCTCACCACCCCAGACAGGACGGAACTATGGCTACACCTTC

clone_size: -
j_call: TRBJ2-1
cdr3_length: 15
v_call: TRBV11-3
d_call: -
cdr3_aa: CASSLGGHGSNEQFF
cdr3_nt: TGTGCCAGCAGCTTAGGAGGTCATGGGTCTAACGAGCAGTTCTTC

clone_size: medium-sized
j_call: TRBJ2-4
cdr3_length: 16
v_call: TRBV27
d_call: TRBD1
cdr3_aa: CASSQPQGSAKNIQYF
cdr3_nt: TGTGCCAGCAGTCAACCACAGGGGTCGGCCAAAAACATTCAGTACTTC

clone_size: -
j_call: TRBJ1-1
cdr3_length: 15
v_call: TRBV5-4
d_call: -
cdr3_aa: CASSPSQGEDTEAFF
cdr3_nt: TGTGCCAGCAGCCCTTCTCAGGGTGAAGACACTGAAGCTTTCTTT

clone_size: -
j_call: TRBJ2-1
cdr3_length: 16
v_call: TRBV27
d_call: TRBD2
cdr3_aa: CASSILGSGRHNEQFF
cdr3_nt: TGTGCCAGCAGTATCCTTGGGAGCGGGAGGCACAATGAGCAGTTCTTC

clone_size: -
j_call: TRBJ2-7
cdr3_length: 16
v_call: TRBV4-1
d_call: -
cdr3_aa: CASSQAGDRLSYEQYF
cdr3_nt: TGCGCCAGCAGCCAAGCGGGGGACCGACTCTCCTACGAGCAGTACTTC

clone_size: -
j_call: TRBJ2-3
cdr3_length: 17
v_call: TRBV27
d_call: TRBD2
cdr3_aa: CASRVLGAGLPTDTQYF
cdr3_nt: TGTGCCAGCAGGGTACTCGGAGCGGGGCTACCCACAGATACGCAGTATTTT

clone_size: -
j_call: TRBJ2-7
cdr3_length: 15
v_call: TRBV27
d_call: TRBD1
cdr3_aa: CARLVIGGLKYEQYF
cdr3_nt: TGTGCCAGGCTCGTGATAGGGGGCTTGAAGTACGAGCAGTACTTC

clone_size: -
j_call: TRBJ1-5
cdr3_length: 15
v_call: TRBV19
d_call: TRBD1
cdr3_aa: CASSTGQGGNQPQHF
cdr3_nt: TGTGCCAGTAGTACGGGACAGGGGGGCAATCAGCCCCAGCATTTT

clone_size: once
j_call: TRBJ2-7
cdr3_length: 14
v_call: TRBV27
d_call: -
cdr3_aa: CASSSRDIGYEQYF
cdr3_nt: TGTGCCAGCAGTTCCCGGGACATAGGCTACGAGCAGTACTTC

clone_size: -
j_call: TRBJ2-7
cdr3_length: 13
v_call: TRBV16
d_call: -
cdr3_aa: CASSQRRVYEQYF
cdr3_nt: TGTGCCAGCAGCCAACGCAGGGTGTACGAGCAGTACTTC

clone_size: -
j_call: TRBJ1-2
cdr3_length: 14
v_call: TRBV6-5
d_call: TRBD1
cdr3_aa: CASNKPGQGQGYTF
cdr3_nt: TGTGCCAGCAACAAACCGGGACAGGGGCAGGGCTACACCTTC